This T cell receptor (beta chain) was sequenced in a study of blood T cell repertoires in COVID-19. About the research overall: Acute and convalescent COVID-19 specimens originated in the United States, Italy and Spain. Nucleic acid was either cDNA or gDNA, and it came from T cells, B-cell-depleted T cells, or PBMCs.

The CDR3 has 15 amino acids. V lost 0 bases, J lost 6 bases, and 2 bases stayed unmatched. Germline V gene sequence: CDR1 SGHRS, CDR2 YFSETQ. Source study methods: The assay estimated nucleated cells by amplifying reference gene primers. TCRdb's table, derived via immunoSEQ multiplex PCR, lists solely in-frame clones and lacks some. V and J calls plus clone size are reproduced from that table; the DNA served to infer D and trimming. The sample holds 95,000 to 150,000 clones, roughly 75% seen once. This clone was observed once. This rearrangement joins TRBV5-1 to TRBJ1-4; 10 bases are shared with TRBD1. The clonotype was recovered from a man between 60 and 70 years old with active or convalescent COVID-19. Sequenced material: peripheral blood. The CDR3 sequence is CASSLAGTGDEKLFF. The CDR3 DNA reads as TGCGCCAGCAGCTTGGCCGGGACAGGGGATGAAAAACTGTTTTTT.